This T cell receptor beta chain derives from a study of cytomegalovirus exposure and HLA in healthy donors. Study results and limitations: First-cohort TCR clusters were later found to tend to co-occur in the 120 validation repertoires.

The approximately 120-subject validation cohort, separate from the roughly 700-subject first cohort, included the donors. This clone was counted a single time. As yet, its antigen is unknown. Produced via immunoSEQ multiplex PCR; TCRdb's table is partial and in-frame only. The data hold fewer than 200,000 clones, with 85% observed a single time. There are 18 residues in the CDR3. J lost 5 bases, V lost 4 bases, and 12 bases had no gene match. CDR1 is MDHEN and CDR2 is SYDVKM in the germline V gene. The clonotype originates from a man between 18 and 35 years old in good health and CMV-seropositive. The sequenced sample consisted of PBMCs. This chain uses TRBV28 with TRBJ2-1; 12 nucleotides agree with TRBD2. The CDR3 region is CASSSQHPSGRVHNEQFF. The CDR3 DNA is TGTGCCAGCAGTTCACAACATCCTAGCGGGAGGGTCCACAATGAGCAGTTCTTC.